This T cell receptor beta chain was sequenced in a study of T cell responses to AZD1222 COVID-19 vaccine. Study findings and constraints: Every sample of the repertoires postdated the peak T cell response. Recipients of two AZD1222 doses showed rising Spike-specific TCR breadth and depth. Possibly, clonal diversity was underestimated; donors were largely white British and included more females. At baseline, seropositivity was found in only a handful of AZD1222 recipients.

Method: immunoSEQ multiplex PCR; TCRdb's copy keeps in-frame clones and lacks some. Of around 100,000 clones listed, 90% are singletons. On this clone: Its antigen is currently unknown.

Trimming cost V 3 bases and J 1 base; bases outside gene matches: 5. The V gene's germline CDR1 is SGHVS and CDR2 FQNEAQ. The CDR3 extends over 16 amino acids. The sample consisted of peripheral blood, taken on day 0 of AZD1222 vaccination. The chain carries TRBV7-8 and TRBJ1-1, with 10 bases lining up with TRBD1. The TCR sequence derives from an adult in good health. The CDR3 region has the DNA TGTGCCAGCAGCTTTATTCGGGACAGGGGGAACACTGAAGCTTTCTTT. This translates into CASSFIRDRGNTEAFF.